This T cell receptor (beta chain) was sequenced during a study of T cell clonotyping in hematopoietic cell transplantation. Germline lookup yields CDR1 SGDLS and CDR2 YYNGEE. Trimming took 4 bases from V and 1 from J; bases not matched to a gene: 1. This CDR3 comprises 14 residues. Assay used: immunoSEQ multiplex PCR; TCRdb lists only in-frame clones, some missing. The profile shows more than 65,000 clones, roughly 93% of them singletons. Comment on this clone: The antigen is undetermined.

Study results and caveats: Pathologically expanded recipient clonotypes increased progressively from day 30 to day 180 as diversity fell. At the given depth, recipient repertoires were over 95% de novo clonotypes. Cells were unsorted, so CD4 and CD8 contributions were not separated.

The chain combines TRBV9 with TRBJ2-3; 9 bases are shared with TRBD2. The TCR comes from a man aged 45 to 65 in good health. Some clones in this sample may be carry-over from other donors' samples. The specimen was peripheral blood mononuclear cells. CDR3 in amino acids: CASSRTSGTDTQYF. CDR3 nucleotides: TGTGCCAGCAGCAGGACTAGCGGCACAGATACGCAGTATTTT.